The 8 T cell receptor beta chains reported below all come from one sample, sequenced in a study of graft-versus-host responses after intestinal transplantation. The repertoire was sequenced with immunoSEQ multiplex PCR; TCRdb's copy has only in-frame clones and lacks some. The data contain 95,000 to 150,000 clones, roughly 95% of them seen just once; the ten biggest clones take up over 2.5%. No antigen has been assigned to these receptors. The input for sequencing was unstimulated CD8+ T cells sorted from spleen or lymph node cells, taken before intestinal transplant. All receptors derive from a human donor who received an intestinal transplant.

CDR3 DNA sequence: TGTGCCAGCAGTGATACAGGGGGCTGGGGAGAGACCCAGTACTTC. Translated, it gives CASSDTGGWGETQYF. The chain is built from TRBV6-1 and TRBJ2-5; 9 nucleotides line up with TRBD1. J was trimmed by 4 bases and V by 3 bases; bases with no gene match: 6. Germline lookup yields CDR1 MNHNS and CDR2 SASEGT. The CDR3 runs 15 residues.

The rearrangement joins TRBV27 to TRBJ1-6; TRBD1 aligns across 7 bases. This CDR3 is 14 amino acids long. In germline, CDR1 is MNHEY, CDR2 SMNVEV (reference sequence). Unmatched junction bases numbered 4, after V lost 6 bases and J lost 5 bases. The CDR3 is CASSKTGDNSPLHF. The CDR3, as DNA: TGTGCCAGCAGCAAAACAGGGGATAATTCACCCCTCCACTTT.

This chain connects TRBV5-1 to TRBJ1-2; D ambiguous. This CDR3 region has 16 residues. CDR1 is SGHRS and CDR2 is YFSETQ in the germline V gene. V was shortened by 0 bases and J by 3 bases, with 15 bases between the two germline ends. CDR3 in DNA: TGCGCCAGCAGCTTGGTCCGGGCCAACGGGGACTATGGCTACACCTTC. Protein product: CASSLVRANGDYGYTF.

This clone was seen more than once but under ten times. DNA of the CDR3: TGTGCCACCAGTTCCCTGACTAGCGGGATTCTCGAGCAGTACTTC. Its protein product is CATSSLTSGILEQYF. The rearrangement uses TRBV15 and TRBJ2-7; 11 nucleotides agree with TRBD2. This CDR3 region has 15 residues. Germline assignment: CDR1 LNHNV and CDR2 YYDKDF (reference sequence). Trimming removed 6 bases from V and 6 bases from J; junction bases left unmatched: 10.

This rearrangement joins TRBV27 to TRBJ2-5, with D maybe TRBD1 (6 bases). V was pared by 5 bases and J by 2 bases, with 18 bases between. CDR1 is MNHEY, CDR2 SMNVEV, per germline (reference sequence). The CDR3 is made up of 16 amino acids. CDR3: CASSPLIRTVQETQYF. The CDR3 DNA reads as TGTGCCAGCAGTCCCTTGATACGGACAGTACAAGAGACCCAGTACTTC.

CDR3 nucleotides: TGTGCCAGCAGCTTCGGACTAGCGGACTACAATGAGCAGTTCTTC. This codes for CASSFGLADYNEQFF. The rearrangement uses TRBV13 and TRBJ2-1; TRBD2 agrees at 10 bases. The CDR3 has 15 residues. Germline V gene lookup returns CDR1 PRHDT and CDR2 FYEKMQ (reference sequence). Trimming at V came to 3 bases and at J to 3 bases, leaving 2 bases not matched to a gene.

The chain has TRBV28 and TRBJ1-5, with 9 bases lining up with TRBD1. The CDR3 consists of 19 residues. V gave up 5 bases and J gave up 4 bases; unmatched junction bases: 18. Per germline, CDR1 MDHEN and CDR2 SYDVKM. The CDR3 region is CASSNPGQGTGMGNQPQHF. The CDR3 region has the DNA TGTGCCAGCAGTAACCCGGGACAGGGAACGGGGATGGGGAATCAGCCCCAGCATTTT.

This chain links TRBV2 with TRBJ1-5, with a tentative D call TRBD1 (5 bases). Looked up from germline, CDR1 is SNHLY and CDR2 is FYNNEI. The germline V and J ends were trimmed by 6 bases and 5 bases, with 14 bases remaining between them. The CDR3 extends over 14 amino acids. For the CDR3, the DNA is TGTGCCAGCAGAGATCCAGGGATGGATCAGCCCCAGCATTTT. This gives the protein CASRDPGMDQPQHF.